The next 8 T cell receptor beta chains were all read from a single sample in a study of response to subunit inactivated influenza vaccine. TCRdb recomputed calls from the RT-PCR reads with MiXCR, one row per CDR3 protein. The data contain hundreds of thousands of distinct CDR3 sequences, 10% to 12% of them singletons. These sequences were also reported in another study, on T cells expressing NK-cell markers. From that paper: A 5'RACE template switching approach incorporating UMIs was used to make TCR beta cDNA.

Material: PBMCs from blood, obtained on the day of vaccination. The receptors shown here come from a man between 45 and 60 years old who received an inactivated influenza vaccine.

This clonotype came up a few times. The rearrangement links TRBV7-8 to TRBJ2-7; 10 bases line up with TRBD2. Germline trimming cut 7 bases from V and 0 bases from J; bases unmatched to any gene: 9. From germline, CDR1 is SGHVS and CDR2 FQNEAQ. This CDR3 is 16 amino acids long. The CDR3 reads CASIASRLAGSYEQYF. CDR3 DNA sequence: TGTGCCAGCATCGCTTCTCGACTAGCGGGCTCCTACGAGCAGTACTTC.

This clonotype showed up many times. This chain joins TRBV30 and TRBJ2-5; either TRBD1 or TRBD2 may fit D (5 bases each). The CDR3 is 13 amino acids. CDR1 is GTSNPN, CDR2 SVGIG, per germline (reference sequence). Between the trimmed V and J ends, which lost 2 bases and 5 bases, there was a span of 12 bases. The CDR3 reads CAWSPGPWETQYF. The CDR3 DNA sequence: TGTGCCTGGAGTCCGGGACCTTGGGAGACCCAGTACTTC.

The chain couples TRBV7-9 to TRBJ1-1; TRBD1 agrees at 7 bases. Germline V lookup: CDR1 SEHNR, CDR2 FQNEAQ (reference sequence). Trimming removed 1 base from V and 5 bases from J; junction bases left unmatched: 10. The CDR3 consists of 16 residues. CDR3 DNA: TGTGCCAGCAGCTTAGGACAGGGAGGGCCATGGACTGAAGCTTTCTTT. It specifies CASSLGQGGPWTEAFF.

This chain uses TRBV7-9 with TRBJ2-5; possibly TRBD1 for D (6 bases). CDR1 is SEHNR, CDR2 FQNEAQ, per germline (reference sequence). V was shortened by 1 base and J by 5 bases, with 17 bases between the two germline ends. The CDR3 consists of 16 residues. CDR3 residues: CASSLGGQGFSETQYF. The CDR3 nucleotides are TGTGCCAGCAGCTTAGGGGGGCAGGGTTTTTCGGAGACCCAGTACTTC.

This clonotype appeared a few times. The V call is TRBV18, the J call TRBJ2-7; the D is unclear. The CDR3 is 14 residues long. The V gene lost 3 bases and the J gene lost 6 bases, with 15 bases spanning the gap. The germline V gene has CDR1 KGHSH and CDR2 LQKENI. Here the CDR3 reads CASSPTTPPSEQYF. DNA for the CDR3: TGTGCCAGCTCACCCACGACACCTCCTAGCGAGCAGTACTTC.

This chain uses TRBV29-1 with TRBJ2-7; 9 bases fit TRBD1. With V trimmed by 3 bases and J by 3 bases, 3 bases remained unmatched. The CDR3 length is 13 residues. Germline V CDR1 and CDR2: SQVTM, ANQGSEA. CDR3 nucleotides: TGCAGCGTTGAGGGGACAGGGAACTACGAGCAGTACTTC. This translates into CSVEGTGNYEQYF.

This chain joins TRBV18 and TRBJ2-2; TRBD1 or TRBD2 may be the D gene (5 bases each). The length of the CDR3 is 16 residues. The V end was cut by 3 bases, the J end by 0 bases, with 11 bases between. The V gene's germline CDR1 is KGHSH and CDR2 LQKENI. Here the CDR3 reads CASSPQGTTNTGELFF. The DNA of the CDR3 is TGTGCCAGCTCACCGCAAGGGACCACGAACACCGGGGAGCTGTTTTTT.

CDR3 loop: CASSLRSQGRAYNEQFF. CDR3 nucleotide sequence: TGTGCCAGCAGCTTGAGATCACAGGGAAGAGCCTACAATGAGCAGTTCTTC. The V and J genes are TRBV5-6 and TRBJ2-1; possibly TRBD1 for D (6 bases). The germline gives CDR1 SGHDT, CDR2 YYEEEE. The CDR3 consists of 17 residues. V was cut by 1 base and J by 2 bases, with 16 bases left in between.